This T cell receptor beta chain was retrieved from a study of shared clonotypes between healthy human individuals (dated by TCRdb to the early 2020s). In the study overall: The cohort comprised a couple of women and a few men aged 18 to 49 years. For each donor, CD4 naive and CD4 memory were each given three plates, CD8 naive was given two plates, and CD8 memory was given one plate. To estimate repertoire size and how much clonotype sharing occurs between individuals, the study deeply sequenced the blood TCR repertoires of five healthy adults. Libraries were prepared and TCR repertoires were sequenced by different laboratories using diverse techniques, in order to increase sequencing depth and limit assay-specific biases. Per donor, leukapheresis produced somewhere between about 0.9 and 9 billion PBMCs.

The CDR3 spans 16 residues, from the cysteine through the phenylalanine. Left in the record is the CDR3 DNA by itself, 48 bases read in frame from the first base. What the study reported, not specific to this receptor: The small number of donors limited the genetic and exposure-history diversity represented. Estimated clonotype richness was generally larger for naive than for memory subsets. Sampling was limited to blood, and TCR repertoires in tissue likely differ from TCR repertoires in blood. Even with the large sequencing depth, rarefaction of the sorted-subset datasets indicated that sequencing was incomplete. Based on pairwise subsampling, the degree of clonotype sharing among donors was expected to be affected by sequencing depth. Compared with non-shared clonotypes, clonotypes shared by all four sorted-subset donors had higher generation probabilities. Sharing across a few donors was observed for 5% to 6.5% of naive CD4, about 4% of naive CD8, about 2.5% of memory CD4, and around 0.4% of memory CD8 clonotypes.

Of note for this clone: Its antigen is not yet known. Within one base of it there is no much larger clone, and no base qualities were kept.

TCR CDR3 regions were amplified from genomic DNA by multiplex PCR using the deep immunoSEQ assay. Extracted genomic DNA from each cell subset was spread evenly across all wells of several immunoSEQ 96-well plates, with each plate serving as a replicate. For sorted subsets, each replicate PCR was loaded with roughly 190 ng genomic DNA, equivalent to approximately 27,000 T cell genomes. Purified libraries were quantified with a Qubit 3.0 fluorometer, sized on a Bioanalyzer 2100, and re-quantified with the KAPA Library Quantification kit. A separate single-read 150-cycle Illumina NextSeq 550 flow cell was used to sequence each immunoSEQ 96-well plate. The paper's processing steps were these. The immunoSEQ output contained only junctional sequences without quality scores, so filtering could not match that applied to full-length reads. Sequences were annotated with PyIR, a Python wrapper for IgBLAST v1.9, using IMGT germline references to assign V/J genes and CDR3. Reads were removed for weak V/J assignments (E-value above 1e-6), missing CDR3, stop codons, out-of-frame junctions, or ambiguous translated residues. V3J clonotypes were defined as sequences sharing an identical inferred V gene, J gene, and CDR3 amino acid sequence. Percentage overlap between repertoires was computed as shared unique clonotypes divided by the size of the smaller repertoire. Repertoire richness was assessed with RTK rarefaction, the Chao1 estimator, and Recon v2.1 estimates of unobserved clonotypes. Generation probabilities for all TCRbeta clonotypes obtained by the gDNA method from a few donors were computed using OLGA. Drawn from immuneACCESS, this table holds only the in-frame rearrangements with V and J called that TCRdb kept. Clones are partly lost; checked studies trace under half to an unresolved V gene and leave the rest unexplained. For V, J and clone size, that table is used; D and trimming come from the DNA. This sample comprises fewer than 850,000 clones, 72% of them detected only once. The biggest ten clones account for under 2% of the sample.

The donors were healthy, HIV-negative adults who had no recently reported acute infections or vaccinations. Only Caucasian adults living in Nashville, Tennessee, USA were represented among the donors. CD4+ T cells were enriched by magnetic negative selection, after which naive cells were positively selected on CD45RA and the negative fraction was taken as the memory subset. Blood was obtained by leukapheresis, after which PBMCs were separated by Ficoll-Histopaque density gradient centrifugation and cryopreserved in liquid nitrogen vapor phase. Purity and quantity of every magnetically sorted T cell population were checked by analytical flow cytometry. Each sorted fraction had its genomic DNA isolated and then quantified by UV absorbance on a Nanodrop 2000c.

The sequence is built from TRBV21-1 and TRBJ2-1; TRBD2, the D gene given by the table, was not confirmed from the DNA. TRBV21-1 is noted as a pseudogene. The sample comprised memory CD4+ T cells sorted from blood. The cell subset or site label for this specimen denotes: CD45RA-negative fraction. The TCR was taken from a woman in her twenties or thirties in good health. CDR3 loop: CASSPKREQEFNEQFF. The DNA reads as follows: TGTGCCAGCAGCCCAAAGCGGGAGCAGGAGTTCAATGAGCAGTTCTTC.